This T cell receptor (beta chain) was observed in a study of T cells after yellow fever vaccination. A single record per CDR3 protein comes from TCRdb applying MiXCR to the 5' RACE reads. This table has about 350,000 distinct CDR3 sequences, around 10% appearing once. This clonotype was picked up many times. The CDR3 length is 14 residues. The germline V gene encodes CDR1 MNHEY and CDR2 SVGAGI. Trimming at V came to 4 bases and at J to 6 bases, leaving 6 bases not matched to a gene. The sequenced sample was PBMCs, obtained on the day of the first yellow fever vaccination. This TCR came from a man aged 18 to 29 who received the YFV17D yellow fever vaccine. The J gene is TRBJ2-3, the V gene TRBV6-5; 8 bases map to TRBD2. CDR3 bases: TGTGCCAGCAGTTCCCCGGGGGGGGCGGATACGCAGTATTTT. Translating gives CASSSPGGADTQYF.